These 26 T cell receptor beta chains originate from one sample sequenced in a study of T cells in Graves' hyperthyroidism and ophthalmopathy. RNA transcripts yielded amplified TCR beta CDR3 regions. RT-PCR in the first round (using the HTBI primer set) targeted the TCR CDR3. From the multiplex PCR reads, TCRdb called clonotypes with MiXCR, one entry per CDR3 protein. The data show more than 300,000 distinct CDR3 sequences, about 15% seen once. Sequencing input: blood. The receptors were sampled from a woman aged 30 to 39 with Graves' hyperthyroidism that later progressed to Graves' ophthalmopathy.

In this sample, this clonotype turned up many times. The J gene is TRBJ2-7, the V gene TRBV6-1; tentative D call: TRBD2 (5 bases). Trimming pared 6 bases from V and 6 bases from J, leaving 12 bases between. CDR1 MNHNS and CDR2 SASEGT come from the germline V gene. The length of the CDR3 is 12 residues. The CDR3, as DNA: TGTGCCAGCAGGCTCCTAGCAGGCGAGCAGTACTTC. Its translation: CASRLLAGEQYF.

This clonotype was observed at least ten times. This chain joins TRBV2 and TRBJ2-5; D is tentatively TRBD1 or TRBD2 (5 bases each). Germline CDR1 SNHLY, CDR2 FYNNEI. Trimming cost V 4 bases and J 4 bases, with 25 bases left between them. The CDR3 is 18 residues long. The CDR3: CASSVLTMDSEGRETQYF. The CDR3 DNA sequence: TGTGCCAGCAGTGTTTTAACGATGGACTCAGAGGGGCGAGAGACCCAGTACTTC.

The sample holds a few counts of this clonotype. The chain uses TRBV9 and TRBJ2-1; D is tentatively TRBD1 or TRBD2 (7 bases each). There are 14 residues in the CDR3. V was cut by 4 bases and J by 9 bases, with 17 bases left in between. Germline CDR1 SGDLS, CDR2 YYNGEE. Written as DNA, the CDR3 is TGTGCCAGCAGCCCAGGGGGGGATTTGGGTGAGCAGTTCTTC. Its translation is CASSPGGDLGEQFF.

This clonotype was observed a few times. The chain uses TRBV13 and TRBJ2-7; D call uncertain. The CDR3 extends over 15 amino acids. Trimming removed 0 bases from V and 7 bases from J, with 16 bases in between. In germline, CDR1 is PRHDT, CDR2 FYEKMQ (reference sequence). The CDR3 sequence: CASSLGAVPPLEQYF. The CDR3 DNA reads TGTGCCAGCAGCTTAGGGGCTGTTCCCCCGCTAGAGCAGTACTTC.

This clonotype was observed a handful of times. This may be a read error, as it is one base from a much larger clone. The chain is built from TRBV5-1 and TRBJ2-2; D is ambiguous. This CDR3 has 13 amino acids. CDR1 is SGHRS and CDR2 is YFSETQ in the germline V gene. Deletions cut 2 bases from V and 3 bases from J, with 5 bases between. CDR3 residues: CASSLHDTGELFF. The CDR3 DNA sequence: TGCGCCAGCAGCTTACATGACACCGGGGAGCTGTTTTTT.

The sample holds a few counts of this clonotype. The gene calls are TRBV5-1 and TRBJ1-1, with 10 bases aligning to TRBD1. The CDR3 has 13 residues. J lost 7 bases, V lost 4 bases, and 4 bases had no gene match. The germline CDR1 and CDR2 sequences are SGHRS and YFSETQ. Here the CDR3 reads CASSRTGGFEAFF. For the CDR3, the DNA is TGCGCCAGCAGCCGGACAGGGGGTTTTGAAGCTTTCTTT.

This clonotype showed up many times. This chain joins TRBV11-2 and TRBJ2-1; D is unresolved. From germline, CDR1 is SGHAT and CDR2 FQNNGV. V lost 5 bases to trimming and J lost 8 bases, with 10 bases between them. The CDR3 is 12 residues long. CDR3 nucleotide sequence: TGTGCCAGCAGCCCTCGAACACATGAGCAGTTCTTC. Its translation is CASSPRTHEQFF.

This clonotype was recorded at least ten times. The rearrangement joins TRBV10-3 to TRBJ1-4; the D is unclear. Per the germline V gene, CDR1 is ENHRY and CDR2 is SYGVKD. Trimming took 3 bases from V and 7 from J, leaving 12 bases between them. This CDR3 has 14 amino acids. In nucleotides, the CDR3 is TGTGCCATCAGTGAAGGGATATGGAGTGAAAAACTGTTTTTT. Amino acids: CAISEGIWSEKLFF.

This clonotype has just one count. This chain uses TRBV7-9 with TRBJ1-5; 8 bases are a match to TRBD1. The germline CDR1 and CDR2 sequences are SEHNR and FQNEAQ (reference sequence). V trimming: 1 base; J trimming: 2 bases; junction bases outside the gene matches: 4. The CDR3 extends over 16 amino acids. The CDR3 sequence: CASSLGSGGGNQPQHF. For the CDR3, the DNA is TGTGCCAGCAGCTTAGGTTCAGGGGGCGGCAATCAGCCCCAGCATTTT.

This clonotype came up many times. The chain combines TRBV2 with TRBJ2-2; D is possibly TRBD2 (6 bases). Per germline, CDR1 SNHLY and CDR2 FYNNEI. The CDR3 contains 14 residues. V was pared by 8 bases and J by 4 bases, with 14 bases between. In DNA, the CDR3 is TGTGCCAGCTCGGAGGGAAGCGGCACCGGGGAGCTGTTTTTT. Translation gives CASSEGSGTGELFF.

J is TRBJ1-3 and V is TRBV5-1; the D gene is possibly TRBD1 (5 bases). Between the trimmed V and J ends, which lost 0 bases and 2 bases, there was a span of 9 bases. The germline CDR1 and CDR2 sequences are SGHRS and YFSETQ. The length of the CDR3 is 15 residues. The CDR3 protein is CASSLDGGPGNTIYF. The DNA of the CDR3 is TGCGCCAGCAGCTTGGACGGGGGTCCTGGAAACACCATATATTTT.

This clonotype was observed many times. The chain uses TRBV3-1 and TRBJ1-4, with 7 bases fitting TRBD1. V dropped 0 bases and J dropped 6; count of bases not matched to a gene: 7. Per the germline V gene, CDR1 is LGHDT and CDR2 is YNNKEL (reference sequence). There are 16 residues in the CDR3. CDR3 in DNA: TGTGCCAGCAGCCAAGAAGTGAGGGGGCCGTATGAAAAACTGTTTTTT. This codes for CASSQEVRGPYEKLFF.

This clonotype has a count of ten or more. CDR3 nucleotides: TGTGCCAGCAGTTACGACCCGGGAAGGGCGGATGAAGCTTTCTTT. Translated, it gives CASSYDPGRADEAFF. The rearrangement links TRBV6-5 to TRBJ1-1, with D unclear. Germline V gene sequence: CDR1 MNHEY, CDR2 SVGAGI. CDR3 length: 15 amino acids. Deletions cut 2 bases from V and 7 bases from J, with 17 bases between.

This clonotype was counted many times. In DNA, the CDR3 is TGTGCCAGCAGCGGGGGACTAGCGGGGATCAATGAGCAGTTCTTC. Its translation: CASSGGLAGINEQFF. The chain couples TRBV9 to TRBJ2-1, with 13 bases identical to TRBD2. The CDR3 is made up of 15 amino acids. The V segment lost 3 bases and the J segment 6 bases; nucleotides outside the gene matches: 3. Germline assignment: CDR1 SGDLS and CDR2 YYNGEE.

The V gene is TRBV2, the J gene TRBJ1-1; D ambiguous. The V gene lost 8 bases and the J gene lost 1 base, with 11 bases spanning the gap. In germline, CDR1 is SNHLY, CDR2 FYNNEI. The CDR3 is 13 residues long. The CDR3: CASGIRQNTEAFF. The DNA for the CDR3 is TGTGCCAGCGGAATCCGACAGAACACTGAAGCTTTCTTT.

This clonotype was recorded at least ten times. This chain links TRBV7-8 with TRBJ1-1, with D unresolved. The germline V gene has CDR1 SGHVS and CDR2 FQNEAQ. V gave up 1 base and J gave up 1 base, with 10 bases separating them. CDR3 length: 15 amino acids. The DNA for the CDR3 is TGTGCCAGCAGCTTAGAAAAGACTCAGAACACTGAAGCTTTCTTT. Translating gives CASSLEKTQNTEAFF. Variable domain in full (rest from reference TRBV7-8 and TRBJ1-1): GAGVSQSPRYKVAKRGQDVALRCDPISGHVSLFWYQQALGQGPEFLTYFQNEAQLDKSGLPSDRFFAERPEGSVSTLKIQRTQQEDSAVYLCASSLEKTQNTEAFFGQGTRLTVV.

The chain recombines TRBV19 with TRBJ2-1; 7 bases agree with TRBD1. The CDR3 spans 15 residues. The trim removed 4 bases at V and 9 bases at J, leaving 12 bases unmatched. Germline V gives CDR1 LNHDA, CDR2 SQIVND (reference sequence). CDR3 protein: CASSKRQGGLGEQFF. As DNA, the CDR3 is TGTGCCAGTAGTAAAAGACAGGGTGGCCTGGGTGAGCAGTTCTTC.

This clonotype was seen many times. The chain combines TRBV28 with TRBJ2-5, with TRBD2 matching 10 bases. Germline values: CDR1 MDHEN, CDR2 SYDVKM. The length of the CDR3 is 15 residues. After removal of 6 bases from V and 5 bases from J, the junction contained 9 bases not matched to a gene. The CDR3 sequence is CASSLYLAGDETQYF. CDR3 DNA: TGTGCCAGCAGCCTCTATCTAGCGGGAGACGAGACCCAGTACTTC.

This clonotype was seen repeatedly, ten times or more. The chain carries TRBV12-3 or TRBV12-4 and TRBJ1-1, with D possibly being TRBD1 (6 bases). Trimming shortened V by 5 bases and J by 4 bases, and 14 bases separated the two germline ends. This CDR3 comprises 14 residues. The CDR3 reads CASSKGGASTEAFF. The CDR3 DNA reads as TGTGCCAGCAGTAAAGGGGGGGCGAGCACTGAAGCTTTCTTT.

This clonotype was recorded a few times. This chain links TRBV5-1 with TRBJ2-7; 8 positions agree with TRBD1. Germline V gene data show CDR1 as SGHRS and CDR2 as YFSETQ. The CDR3 spans 15 residues. Unmatched junction bases numbered 11, after V lost 3 bases and J lost 6 bases. The CDR3 DNA sequence: TGCGCCAGCAGCTCCGGACAGGGACACAGGAGCGAGCAGTACTTC. Encoded protein: CASSSGQGHRSEQYF.

In its sample, this clonotype was seen many times. The chain joins TRBV27 to TRBJ1-4; D is perhaps TRBD1 (5 bases). V was shortened by 2 bases and J by 0 bases, with 7 bases between the two germline ends. Per the germline V gene, CDR1 is MNHEY and CDR2 is SMNVEV (reference sequence). CDR3 length: 15 residues. DNA of the CDR3: TGTGCCAGCAGTTTACGGGGGGCAACTAATGAAAAACTGTTTTTT. Its translation is CASSLRGATNEKLFF.

The chain recombines TRBV28 with TRBJ2-2; TRBD2 matches 10 bases. The J segment lost 6 bases and the V segment lost 5 bases, leaving 9 bases of the junction unmatched. Germline CDR1 MDHEN, CDR2 SYDVKM. CDR3 length: 16 residues. CDR3 region: CASSLSLAGGPGELFF. DNA for the CDR3: TGTGCCAGCAGTCTGTCATTAGCGGGAGGACCCGGGGAGCTGTTTTTT.

Many counts were recorded for this clonotype. The chain couples TRBV27 to TRBJ1-1; unclear D gene. The CDR3 has 15 amino acids. Trimming pared 8 bases from V and 4 bases from J, leaving 20 bases between. Germline lookup yields CDR1 MNHEY and CDR2 SMNVEV (reference sequence). The CDR3 here is CASSPGSGFPTEAFF. As DNA, the CDR3 is TGTGCCAGCTCGCCGGGGTCTGGATTTCCCACTGAAGCTTTCTTT.

This clonotype was picked up a small number of times. V and J are TRBV5-1 and TRBJ1-6; a possible D gene is TRBD1 (5 bases). This CDR3 spans 14 amino acids. Trimming left V 4 bases short and J 7 bases short, with 12 bases between. The V gene's germline CDR1 is SGHRS and CDR2 YFSETQ. Here the CDR3 reads CASSLYRRNSPLHF. CDR3 in DNA: TGCGCCAGCAGCCTATACAGGAGAAATTCACCCCTCCACTTT.

This clonotype was counted only a few times. V and J are TRBV25-1 and TRBJ1-2; a possible D gene is TRBD1 (6 bases). CDR1 is MGHDK and CDR2 is SYGVNS in the germline V gene. This CDR3 contains 14 residues. V dropped 2 bases and J dropped 5 bases, with 12 bases sitting between them. As DNA, the CDR3 is TGTGCCAGCAGTGAAATCCGGGGACAATATGGCTACACCTTC. Encoded protein: CASSEIRGQYGYTF.

This clonotype was seen more than once but under ten times. The chain couples TRBV15 to TRBJ2-1; 14 bases line up with TRBD2. The V and J ends lost 8 bases and 9 bases, in that order; junction bases with no gene match: 9. From germline, CDR1 is LNHNV and CDR2 YYDKDF (reference sequence). The CDR3 contains 15 residues. The CDR3 coding sequence is TGTGCCACCGATGCGGGGACTAGCGGGAGAAGTGAGCAGTTCTTC. Protein: CATDAGTSGRSEQFF.